These T cell receptor beta chains were read from a single sample in a study of T cell responses to AZD1222 COVID-19 vaccine. The protocol was immunoSEQ multiplex PCR, while the TCRdb copy is restricted to in-frame clones and leaves out a portion. The data show around 50,000 clones, with 80% to 90% seen just once and roughly a tenth held by the top ten. Sequencing was performed on peripheral blood, taken on day 0 of AZD1222 vaccination. The receptors come from an adult in good health. The CDR3 runs from the conserved cysteine through the conserved F or W. A D gene is named only where the DNA matches it firmly. Where a row states a size, it is once, few, many or the class of an expanded clone; other rows omit it.

TRBV10-1	-	TRBJ2-3	-	CASSEVLKKETDTQYF	TGCGCCAGCAGTGAGGTCCTCAAAAAGGAGACAGATACGCAGTATTTT
TRBV5-4	TRBD1	TRBJ1-1	-	CASSPGQGLGAFF	TGTGCCAGCAGCCCGGGACAGGGGCTCGGAGCTTTCTTT
TRBV5-4	TRBD1	TRBJ1-2	-	CASISQGAPNYGYTF	TGTGCCAGCATCTCTCAGGGGGCCCCTAACTATGGCTACACCTTC
TRBV7-2	-	TRBJ1-2	-	CASRKGDSEYGYTF	TGTGCCAGCAGGAAGGGCGACAGCGAATATGGCTACACCTTC
TRBV9	-	TRBJ2-7	-	CASSGPLGGEQYF	TGTGCCAGCAGCGGACCGCTGGGTGGGGAGCAGTACTTC
TRBV5-1	TRBD1	TRBJ2-7	-	CASSWQGQGSYEQYF	TGCGCCAGCAGCTGGCAGGGACAGGGGAGCTACGAGCAGTACTTC
TRBV3-1/TRBV3-2	TRBD2	TRBJ2-1	once	CASSLSSGRAYNEQFF	TGTGCCAGCAGCCTCTCTAGCGGGAGGGCCTACAATGAGCAGTTCTTC
TRBV11-2	-	TRBJ2-7	-	CASSLDIVAAQTTRYEQYF	TGTGCCAGCAGCTTAGATATTGTAGCGGCCCAAACAACGCGCTACGAGCAGTACTTC
TRBV9	-	TRBJ2-3	-	CASSPRGSADTQYF	TGTGCCAGCAGCCCCCGGGGGTCGGCAGATACGCAGTATTTT
TRBV11-2	TRBD1	TRBJ2-6	-	CASSLRTGVSGANVLTF	TGTGCCAGCAGCTTACGGACAGGGGTTTCTGGGGCCAACGTCCTGACTTTC
TRBV16	TRBD1	TRBJ2-5	-	CASSQSDRAWETQYF	TGTGCCAGCAGCCAATCGGACAGGGCATGGGAGACCCAGTACTTC
TRBV7-9	-	TRBJ2-3	once	CASSQQSTDTQYF	TGTGCCAGCAGCCAGCAGAGCACAGATACGCAGTATTTT
TRBV10-2	-	TRBJ2-1	-	CASSGKLASYNEQFF	TGCGCCAGCAGTGGAAAACTAGCCTCCTACAATGAGCAGTTCTTC
TRBV5-6	-	TRBJ1-1	-	CASSSRTGRRNTEAFF	TGTGCCAGCAGCTCCAGAACGGGCAGGAGGAACACTGAAGCTTTCTTT
TRBV6-5	TRBD1	TRBJ1-2	-	CASSYRDRVYGYTF	TGTGCCAGCAGTTACCGGGACAGGGTTTATGGCTACACCTTC
TRBV18	-	TRBJ2-5	-	CASSPRVGTQYF	TGTGCCAGCTCACCACGGGTTGGGACCCAGTACTTC
TRBV27	TRBD2	TRBJ2-1	-	CASSSKRGPNDNEQFF	TGTGCCAGCAGTTCGAAGCGGGGGCCTAACGACAATGAGCAGTTCTTC
TRBV7-8	TRBD2	TRBJ2-7	-	CASRRWGSSGSYEQYF	TGTGCCAGCAGACGCTGGGGATCGAGCGGGAGCTACGAGCAGTACTTC
TRBV7-9	TRBD1	TRBJ2-3	few	CASSLVVGTGTDTQYF	TGTGCCAGCAGCTTAGTTGTCGGGACAGGCACAGATACGCAGTATTTT
TRBV6-6	TRBD1	TRBJ1-2	-	CASSLSLGQELYGYTF	TGTGCCAGCAGTTTATCTTTGGGACAGGAGCTTTATGGCTACACCTTC
TRBV7-9	-	TRBJ1-1	-	CASSPPRAGYTEAFF	TGTGCCAGCAGCCCGCCTCGGGCGGGATACACTGAAGCTTTCTTT
TRBV5-1	TRBD1	TRBJ2-2	-	CASSLRRTGVTGELFF	TGCGCCAGCAGCCTCCGCCGGACAGGGGTCACCGGGGAGCTGTTTTTT
TRBV3-1/TRBV3-2	TRBD1	TRBJ1-6	-	CASSQNQGQGRSPLHF	TGTGCCAGCAGCCAAAACCAGGGACAGGGGCGGTCACCCCTCCACTTT
TRBV4-3	-	TRBJ1-1	-	CASSHHGRGTEAFF	TGCGCCAGCAGCCATCATGGTAGGGGCACTGAAGCTTTCTTT
TRBV21-1	-	TRBJ1-2	-	CASSTRTENWYGYTF	TGTGCCAGCAGCACCCGGACAGAAAATTGGTATGGCTACACCTTC
TRBV29-1	-	TRBJ2-1	-	CSVAVSFGANEQFF	TGCAGCGTTGCAGTATCATTCGGGGCAAATGAGCAGTTCTTC
TRBV5-4	-	TRBJ1-2	-	CASWPQGRNGYTF	TGTGCCAGCTGGCCCCAGGGAAGGAATGGCTACACCTTC
TRBV5-8	TRBD1	TRBJ2-5	-	CASSPGGGQGAGETQYF	TGTGCCAGCAGCCCCGGCGGGGGACAGGGGGCGGGAGAGACCCAGTACTTC
TRBV7-2	-	TRBJ2-1	few	CASSLNKIYEQFF	TGTGCCAGCAGCTTAAACAAGATCTATGAGCAGTTCTTC